Below, one TCR beta chain is given with its context. Its target is unknown. Researchers took RNA transcripts and amplified the TCR beta CDR3 regions from them. TCR CDR3 regions were first amplified by RT-PCR with HTBI primers. TCRdb re-called the multiplex PCR reads through MiXCR, storing one row per CDR3 protein. The repertoire consists of 480,000 or so distinct CDR3 sequences, with approximately 49% occurring once and the leading ten covering about 40%. Deletions cut 1 base from V and 1 base from J, with 16 bases between. Germline CDR1 and CDR2: LGHDT and YNNKEL (reference sequence). The CDR3 sequence is 17 residues long. The record originates from a study of T cells in Graves' hyperthyroidism and ophthalmopathy. Diagnoses were established using clinical symptoms, serum thyroxine and TRAb, thyroid ultrasound and orbital computed tomography. Points from the study as a whole: Most expanded thyroid clonotypes above 0.001 recurred in blood. A model built on 13 V-J features separated ophthalmopathy from stable hyperthyroidism.

The sample taken for sequencing was peripheral blood or thyroid tissue (not recorded which). This TCR was sampled from an adult woman with Graves' disease, either hyperthyroidism or ophthalmopathy (not recorded which). The J gene is TRBJ2-5, the V gene TRBV3-1; the D gene is possibly TRBD1 (5 bases). The CDR3 loop reads CASSQGGVARAQETQYF. CDR3 sequence (DNA): TGTGCCAGCAGCCAAGGGGGCGTAGCCAGAGCCCAAGAGACCCAGTACTTC.